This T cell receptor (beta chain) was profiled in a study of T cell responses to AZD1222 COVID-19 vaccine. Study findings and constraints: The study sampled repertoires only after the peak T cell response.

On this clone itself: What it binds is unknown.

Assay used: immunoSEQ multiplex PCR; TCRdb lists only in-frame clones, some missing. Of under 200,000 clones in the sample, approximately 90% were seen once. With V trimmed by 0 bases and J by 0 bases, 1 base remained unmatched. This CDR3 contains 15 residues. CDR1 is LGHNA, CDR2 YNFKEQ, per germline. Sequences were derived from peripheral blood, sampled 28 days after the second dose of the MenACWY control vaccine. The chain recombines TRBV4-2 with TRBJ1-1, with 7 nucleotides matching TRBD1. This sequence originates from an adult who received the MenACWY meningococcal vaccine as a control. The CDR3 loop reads CASSQDQGVNTEAFF. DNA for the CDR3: TGTGCCAGCAGCCAAGATCAGGGGGTGAACACTGAAGCTTTCTTT.